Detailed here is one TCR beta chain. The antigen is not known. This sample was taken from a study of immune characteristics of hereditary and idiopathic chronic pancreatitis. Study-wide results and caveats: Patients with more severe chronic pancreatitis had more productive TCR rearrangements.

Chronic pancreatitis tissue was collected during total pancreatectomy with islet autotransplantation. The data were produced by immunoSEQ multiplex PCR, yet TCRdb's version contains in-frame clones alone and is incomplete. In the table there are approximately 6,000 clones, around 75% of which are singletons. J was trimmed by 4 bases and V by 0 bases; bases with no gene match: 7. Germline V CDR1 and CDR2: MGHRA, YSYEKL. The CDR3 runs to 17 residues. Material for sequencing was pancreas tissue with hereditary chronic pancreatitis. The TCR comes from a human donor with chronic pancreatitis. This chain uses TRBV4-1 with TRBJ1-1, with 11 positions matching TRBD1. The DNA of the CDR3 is TGCGCCAGCAGCCAAGATTTTGGGGGGACAGGGGGCACTGAAGCTTTCTTT. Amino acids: CASSQDFGGTGGTEAFF.